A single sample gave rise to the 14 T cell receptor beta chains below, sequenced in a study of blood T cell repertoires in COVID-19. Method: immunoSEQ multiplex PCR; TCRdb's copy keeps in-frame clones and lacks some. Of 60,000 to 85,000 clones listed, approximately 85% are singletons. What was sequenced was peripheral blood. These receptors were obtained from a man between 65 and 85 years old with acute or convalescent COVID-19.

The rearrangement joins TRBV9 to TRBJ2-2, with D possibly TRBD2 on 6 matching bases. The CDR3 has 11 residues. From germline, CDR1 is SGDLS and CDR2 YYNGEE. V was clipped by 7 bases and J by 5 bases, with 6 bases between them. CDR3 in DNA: TGTGCCAGCGGGGGGACCGGGGAGCTGTTTTTT. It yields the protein CASGGTGELFF.

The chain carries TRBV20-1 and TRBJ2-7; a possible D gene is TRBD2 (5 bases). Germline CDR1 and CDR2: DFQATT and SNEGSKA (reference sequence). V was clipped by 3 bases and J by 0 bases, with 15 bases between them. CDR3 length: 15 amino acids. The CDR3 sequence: CSASPGGLTSYEQYF. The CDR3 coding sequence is TGCAGTGCTAGTCCTGGAGGCTTGACCTCCTACGAGCAGTACTTC.

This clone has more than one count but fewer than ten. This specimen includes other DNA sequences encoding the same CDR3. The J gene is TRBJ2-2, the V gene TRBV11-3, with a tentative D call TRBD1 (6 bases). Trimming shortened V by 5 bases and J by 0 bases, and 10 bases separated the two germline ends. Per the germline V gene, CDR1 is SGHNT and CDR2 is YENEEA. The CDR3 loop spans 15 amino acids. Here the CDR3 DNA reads TGTGCCAGCAGCCTAGGACAGACGAACACCGGGGAGCTGTTTTTT. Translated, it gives CASSLGQTNTGELFF.

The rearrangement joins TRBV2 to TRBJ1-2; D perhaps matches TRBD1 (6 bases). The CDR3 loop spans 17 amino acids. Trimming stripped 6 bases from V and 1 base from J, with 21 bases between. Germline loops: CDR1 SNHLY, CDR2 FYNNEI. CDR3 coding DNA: TGTGCCAGCAGCGGAACAGCCTCAGGGACAATTAACTATGGCTACACCTTC. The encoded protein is CASSGTASGTINYGYTF.

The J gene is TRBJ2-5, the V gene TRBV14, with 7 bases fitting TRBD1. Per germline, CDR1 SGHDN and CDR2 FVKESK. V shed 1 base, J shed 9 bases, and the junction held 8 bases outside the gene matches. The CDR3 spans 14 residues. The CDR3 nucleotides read TGTGCCAGCAGCCAAGGAAGACAGGGAGTGGCCCAGTACTTC. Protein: CASSQGRQGVAQYF.

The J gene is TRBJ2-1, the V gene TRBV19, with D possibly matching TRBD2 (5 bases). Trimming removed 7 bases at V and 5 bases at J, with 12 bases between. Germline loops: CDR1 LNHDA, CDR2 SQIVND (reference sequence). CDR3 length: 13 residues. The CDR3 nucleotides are TGTGCCAGTAACAGCGGAGCCGACAATGAGCAGTTCTTC. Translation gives CASNSGADNEQFF.

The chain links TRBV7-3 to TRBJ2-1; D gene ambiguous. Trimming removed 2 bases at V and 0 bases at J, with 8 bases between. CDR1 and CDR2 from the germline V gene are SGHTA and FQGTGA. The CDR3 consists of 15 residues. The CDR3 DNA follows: TGTGCCAGCAGCTTAGATCCCAGCTCCTACAATGAGCAGTTCTTC. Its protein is CASSLDPSSYNEQFF.

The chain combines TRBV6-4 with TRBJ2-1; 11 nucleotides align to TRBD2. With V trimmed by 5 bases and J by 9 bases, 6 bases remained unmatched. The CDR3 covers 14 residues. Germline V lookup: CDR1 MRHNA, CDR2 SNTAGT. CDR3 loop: CASSSLAGGGEQFF. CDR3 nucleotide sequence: TGTGCCAGCAGTTCGTTAGCGGGAGGGGGTGAGCAGTTCTTC.

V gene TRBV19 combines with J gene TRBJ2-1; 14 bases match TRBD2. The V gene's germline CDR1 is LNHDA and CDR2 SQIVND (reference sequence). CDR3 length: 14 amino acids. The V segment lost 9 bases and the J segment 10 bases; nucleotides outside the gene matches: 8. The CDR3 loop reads CASRGTSGSREQFF. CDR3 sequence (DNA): TGTGCCAGCAGGGGGACTAGCGGGAGCAGGGAGCAGTTCTTC. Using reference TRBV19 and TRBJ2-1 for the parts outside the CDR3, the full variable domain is DGGITQSPKYLFRKEGQNVTLSCEQNLNHDAMYWYRQDPGQGLRLIYYSQIVNDFQKGDIAEGYSVSREKKESFPLTVTSAQKNPTAFYLCASRGTSGSREQFFGPGTRLTVL.

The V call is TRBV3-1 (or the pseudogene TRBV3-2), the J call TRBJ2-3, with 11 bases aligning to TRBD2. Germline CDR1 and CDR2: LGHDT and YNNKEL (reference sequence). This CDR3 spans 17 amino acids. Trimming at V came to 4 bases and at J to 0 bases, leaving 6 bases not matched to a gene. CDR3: CASSPSGGPSSTDTQYF. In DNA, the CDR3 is TGTGCCAGCAGCCCTAGCGGGGGGCCATCTAGCACAGATACGCAGTATTTT.

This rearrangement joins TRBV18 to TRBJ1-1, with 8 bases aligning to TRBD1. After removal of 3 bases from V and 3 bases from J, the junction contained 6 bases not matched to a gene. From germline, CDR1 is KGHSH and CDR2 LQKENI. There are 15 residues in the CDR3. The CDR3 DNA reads TGTGCCAGCTCACCCCAACAGGGGGGTGACACTGAAGCTTTCTTT. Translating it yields CASSPQQGGDTEAFF.

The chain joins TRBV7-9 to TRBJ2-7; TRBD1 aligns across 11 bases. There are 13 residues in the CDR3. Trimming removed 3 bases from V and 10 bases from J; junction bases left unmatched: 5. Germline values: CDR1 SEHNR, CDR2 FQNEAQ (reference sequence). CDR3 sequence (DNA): TGTGCCAGCAGCTTGGCCGGGACAGGGGGTCAGTACTTC. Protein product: CASSLAGTGGQYF.

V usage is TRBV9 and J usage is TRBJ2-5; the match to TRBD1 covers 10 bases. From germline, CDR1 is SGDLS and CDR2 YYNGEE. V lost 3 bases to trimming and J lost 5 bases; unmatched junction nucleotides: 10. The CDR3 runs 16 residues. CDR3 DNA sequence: TGTGCCAGCAGCGAGGGACAGGGGACCGCACGGGAGACCCAGTACTTC. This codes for CASSEGQGTARETQYF.

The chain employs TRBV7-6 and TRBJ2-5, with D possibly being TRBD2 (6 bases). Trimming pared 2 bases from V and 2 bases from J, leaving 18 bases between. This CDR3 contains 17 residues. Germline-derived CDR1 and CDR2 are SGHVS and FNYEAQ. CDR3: CASSLSGRLGVQETQYF. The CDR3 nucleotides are TGTGCCAGCAGCTTATCAGGGAGGTTGGGGGTTCAAGAGACCCAGTACTTC.